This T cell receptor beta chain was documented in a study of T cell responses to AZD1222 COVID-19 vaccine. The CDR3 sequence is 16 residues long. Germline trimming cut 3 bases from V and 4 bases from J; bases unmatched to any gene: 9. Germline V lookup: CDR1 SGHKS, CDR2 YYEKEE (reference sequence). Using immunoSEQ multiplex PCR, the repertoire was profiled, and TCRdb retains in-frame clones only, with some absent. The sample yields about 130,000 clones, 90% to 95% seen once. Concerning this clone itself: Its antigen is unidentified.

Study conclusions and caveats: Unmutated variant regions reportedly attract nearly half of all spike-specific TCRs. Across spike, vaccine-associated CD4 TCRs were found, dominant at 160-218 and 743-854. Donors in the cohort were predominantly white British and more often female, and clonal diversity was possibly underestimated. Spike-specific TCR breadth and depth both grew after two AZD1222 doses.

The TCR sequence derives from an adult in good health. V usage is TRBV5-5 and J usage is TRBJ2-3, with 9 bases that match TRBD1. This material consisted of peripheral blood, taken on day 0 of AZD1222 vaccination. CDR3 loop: CASSSGQGGFSDTQYF. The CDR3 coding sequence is TGTGCCAGCAGCTCGGGACAGGGAGGTTTCTCAGATACGCAGTATTTT.